Presented here are 14 T cell receptor beta chains from one specimen sequenced in a study of radiotherapy plus CTLA-4 blockade in lung cancer. Sequencing was performed with immunoSEQ multiplex PCR; in TCRdb, only in-frame clones are kept and a portion is missing. The table lists about 31,000 clones, roughly 80% of them singletons. The input for sequencing was peripheral blood, taken from a patient treated with radiotherapy plus ipilimumab. These receptors came from a human donor with non-small cell lung cancer who had stable disease on radiotherapy plus ipilimumab.

J is TRBJ1-5 and V is TRBV18, with D possibly matching TRBD1 (6 bases). This CDR3 comprises 15 residues. Germline V gene sequence: CDR1 KGHSH, CDR2 LQKENI. V dropped 1 base and J dropped 2 bases, with 9 bases sitting between them. The CDR3 DNA reads TGTGCCAGCTCACCACGGACAGAACGCAATCAGCCCCAGCATTTT. This gives the protein CASSPRTERNQPQHF. Together with reference TRBV18 and TRBJ1-5, the CDR3 gives the full variable domain: NAGVMQNPRHLVRRRGQEARLRCSPMKGHSHVYWYRQLPEEGLKFMVYLQKENIIDESGMPKERFSAEFPKEGPSILRIQQVVRGDSAAYFCASSPRTERNQPQHFGDGTRLSIL.

This clone occurred a few times. The chain is built from TRBV6-1 and TRBJ1-5; D unresolved. Trimming left V 3 bases short and J 3 bases short, with 24 bases between. The CDR3 loop spans 19 amino acids. From germline, CDR1 is MNHNS and CDR2 SASEGT. CDR3: CASSEPGVGLAGLNQPQHF. The CDR3 DNA follows: TGTGCCAGCAGTGAGCCCGGGGTTGGCCTGGCAGGACTCAATCAGCCCCAGCATTTT.

The chain employs TRBV7-6 and TRBJ1-5; 7 bases agree with TRBD1. There are 15 residues in the CDR3. The V gene's germline CDR1 is SGHVS and CDR2 FNYEAQ. V lost 4 bases, J lost 3 bases, and 6 bases stayed unmatched. CDR3 protein: CASSSRQGFNQPQHF. The CDR3 DNA is TGTGCCAGCAGCTCGAGACAGGGATTCAATCAGCCCCAGCATTTT.

A note on this clone: Its ends do not fully match the called genes, so a read error is possible. V is TRBV6-4 and J is TRBJ1-5, with a possible D match to TRBD1 (6 bases). Looked up from germline, CDR1 is MRHNA and CDR2 is SNTAGT. CDR3 length: 14 amino acids. The CDR3 nucleotides are TGTGCCAGCAGATTGGGGGGGCGCAAGCAGCCCCAGCATTTT. Its protein is CASRLGGRKQPQHF.

V is TRBV7-8 and J is TRBJ1-2; D unresolved. The CDR3 sequence is 12 residues long. Germline CDR1 reads SGHVS; CDR2 reads FQNEAQ. V shed 1 base and J shed 8 bases, with 8 bases lying between them. CDR3 in amino acids: CASSLVGKGYTF. CDR3 DNA: TGTGCCAGCAGCTTAGTAGGGAAAGGCTACACCTTC.

This clone was counted between two and nine times. The chain is built from TRBV9 and TRBJ2-3; D is ambiguous. Germline CDR1 SGDLS, CDR2 YYNGEE. CDR3 size: 15 residues. Trimming removed 0 bases at V and 0 bases at J, with 8 bases between. CDR3 region: CASSVEAASTDTQYF. CDR3 coding DNA: TGTGCCAGCAGCGTAGAGGCAGCTAGCACAGATACGCAGTATTTT.

The rearrangement joins TRBV7-9 to TRBJ1-1; D gene unclear. The V end lost 5 bases, the J end lost 6 bases, and 13 bases lay between the germline ends. Per germline, CDR1 SEHNR and CDR2 FQNEAQ (reference sequence). The CDR3 runs to 13 residues. DNA for the CDR3: TGTGCCAGCAGCCCCCCGGGTTTGTCTGAAGCTTTCTTT. Translation gives CASSPPGLSEAFF.

The J gene is TRBJ1-5, the V gene TRBV6-6; D remains unclear. The V end was cut by 7 bases, the J end by 0 bases, with 13 bases between. The CDR3 totals 15 residues. Germline lookup yields CDR1 MNHNY and CDR2 SVGAGI (reference sequence). The CDR3 spells CASKKWRDSNQPQHF. CDR3 bases: TGTGCCAGCAAGAAATGGAGAGATAGCAATCAGCCCCAGCATTTT.

This clone was found a few times. The chain carries TRBV7-8 and TRBJ1-6; no firm D call. The CDR3 is 13 amino acids. The germline CDR1 and CDR2 sequences are SGHVS and FQNEAQ. The V and J ends lost 4 bases and 6 bases respectively, with 7 bases between them. CDR3 bases: TGTGCCAGCAGCTCCGGGAGTAATTCACCCCTCCACTTT. Protein: CASSSGSNSPLHF.

J is TRBJ2-7 and V is TRBV9; TRBD2 might be the D (5 bases). CDR1 SGDLS and CDR2 YYNGEE come from the germline V gene. Deletions cut 3 bases from V and 0 bases from J, with 16 bases between. The CDR3 consists of 16 residues. The CDR3 coding sequence is TGTGCCAGCAGCGCGACCCCGGGATCAAGCTCCTACGAGCAGTACTTC. Amino acid sequence: CASSATPGSSSYEQYF.

The chain joins TRBV19 to TRBJ2-5, with D hard to call. The length of the CDR3 is 11 residues. Deletions cut 5 bases from V and 5 bases from J, with 6 bases between. The germline gives CDR1 LNHDA, CDR2 SQIVND (reference sequence). The CDR3 DNA is TGTGCCAGTAGTTTTCGGGAGACCCAGTACTTC. This sequence encodes CASSFRETQYF.

The rearrangement links TRBV5-8 to TRBJ2-5; 8 nucleotides line up with TRBD1. The length of the CDR3 is 16 residues. Germline assignment: CDR1 SGHTS and CDR2 YDEGEE. V lost 0 bases, J lost 5 bases, and 9 bases stayed unmatched. The CDR3 is CASSLVGGQGGETQYF. Here the CDR3 DNA reads TGTGCCAGCAGCTTGGTCGGAGGACAGGGTGGTGAGACCCAGTACTTC. The entire variable domain, with the rest obtained from reference TRBV5-8 and TRBJ2-5, is as follows: EAGVTQSPTHLIKTRGQQATLRCSPISGHTSVYWYQQALGLGLQFLLWYDEGEERNRGNFPPRFSGRQFPNYSSELNVNALELEDSALYLCASSLVGGQGGETQYFGPGTRLLVL.

The CDR3 DNA sequence: TGTGCCAGCAGCTTGCCGGGGCAGGGACCAGATACGCAGTATTTT. Protein product: CASSLPGQGPDTQYF. The rearrangement joins TRBV5-4 to TRBJ2-3; D tentatively reads TRBD1 or TRBD2 (5 bases each). Germline CDR1 and CDR2: SGHNT and YYREEE (reference sequence). The CDR3 runs 15 residues. Trimming shortened V by 1 base and J by 4 bases, and 13 bases separated the two germline ends.

DNA for the CDR3: TGTGCCAGCAGTTACTCGGGGGACGGATCCTACGAGCAGTACTTC. Translated, it gives CASSYSGDGSYEQYF. The V call is TRBV6-8, the J call TRBJ2-7, with D perhaps given as TRBD1 or TRBD2 (5 bases each). The CDR3 has 15 amino acids. Germline CDR1 MNHGY, CDR2 SAAAGT. Trimming stripped 0 bases from V and 1 base from J, with 10 bases between.